Shown below are 23 T cell receptor beta chains from a single sample sequenced in a study of T cell changes during pregnancy in multiple sclerosis. Generated by immunoSEQ multiplex PCR, the TCRdb table keeps only in-frame clones and is missing some. The sample lists some 69,000 clones, over 85% occurring once. The sequencing used peripheral blood, collected in the second trimester of pregnancy. Source of these receptors: a female donor in good health, enrolled as a control in a pregnancy study.

This sequence joins TRBV14 and TRBJ2-2; D might be TRBD1 (5 bases). Trimming cost V 0 bases and J 6 bases, with 11 bases left between them. The CDR3 length is 15 residues. Germline CDR1 is SGHDN and CDR2 is FVKESK. In nucleotides, the CDR3 is TGTGCCAGCAGCCAAGATAGCAGGGCGCCCGGGGAGCTGTTTTTT. Translating gives CASSQDSRAPGELFF. The entire variable domain, with the rest obtained from reference TRBV14 and TRBJ2-2, is as follows: EAGVTQFPSHSVIEKGQTVTLRCDPISGHDNLYWYRRVMGKEIKFLLHFVKESKQDESGMPNNRFLAERTGGTYSTLKVQPAELEDSGVYFCASSQDSRAPGELFFGEGSRLTVL.

V usage is TRBV19 and J usage is TRBJ2-7, with D tentatively TRBD2 (5 bases). Deletions cut 6 bases from V and 2 bases from J, with 11 bases between. Germline lookup yields CDR1 LNHDA and CDR2 SQIVND (reference sequence). There are 13 residues in the CDR3. CDR3 in DNA: TGTGCCAGTAGCCTCCCGGGGACCTACGAGCAGTACTTC. Encoded protein: CASSLPGTYEQYF.

The rearrangement links TRBV6-6 to TRBJ1-5, with TRBD1 identical over 7 bases. V shed 6 bases and J 3 bases; nucleotides not matched to a gene: 8. The length of the CDR3 is 15 residues. Looked up from germline, CDR1 is MNHNY and CDR2 is SVGAGI (reference sequence). DNA for the CDR3: TGTGCCAGCAGGAAACAGGGGATTTCCAATCAGCCCCAGCATTTT. Translated: CASRKQGISNQPQHF.

V gene TRBV7-9 combines with J gene TRBJ1-1, with a weak D call TRBD1 (5 bases). The CDR3 covers 16 residues. CDR1 is SEHNR and CDR2 is FQNEAQ in the germline V gene (reference sequence). Trimming took 5 bases from V and 5 from J, leaving 21 bases between them. CDR3 amino acids: CASSPMHAGWETEAFF. CDR3 coding DNA: TGTGCCAGCAGCCCTATGCATGCAGGGTGGGAAACTGAAGCTTTCTTT.

The chain is built from TRBV4-3 and TRBJ2-5; 7 nucleotides match TRBD1. Germline V gives CDR1 LGHNA, CDR2 YSLEER. This CDR3 comprises 15 residues. With V trimmed by 3 bases and J by 2 bases, 6 bases remained unmatched. CDR3 in DNA: TGCGCCAGCAGCCAGAGACAGGGAACGCAAGAGACCCAGTACTTC. Amino acids: CASSQRQGTQETQYF.

The chain carries TRBV11-3 and TRBJ2-5; 8 positions agree with TRBD1. V shed 5 bases, J shed 5 bases, and the junction held 10 bases outside the gene matches. The CDR3 length is 15 residues. Germline values: CDR1 SGHNT, CDR2 YENEEA. CDR3 region: CASSPGQGSWETQYF. As DNA, the CDR3 is TGTGCCAGCAGCCCAGGACAGGGAAGTTGGGAGACCCAGTACTTC.

The chain joins TRBV7-9 to TRBJ2-4; 7 bases match TRBD1. Germline V CDR1 and CDR2: SEHNR, FQNEAQ (reference sequence). Trimming cost V 1 base and J 13 bases; bases outside gene matches: 7. The CDR3 has 13 residues. This CDR3 is CASSLDPRGIQYF. Here the CDR3 DNA reads TGTGCCAGCAGCTTAGACCCCAGGGGGATACAGTACTTC.

This sequence joins TRBV5-4 and TRBJ1-1; 7 positions match TRBD1. J was trimmed by 7 bases and V by 5 bases; bases with no gene match: 8. Germline V gene data show CDR1 as SGHNT and CDR2 as YYREEE (reference sequence). The CDR3 consists of 13 residues. CDR3 DNA sequence: TGTGCCAGCAGTATGAGGGGGCTTAATGAAGCTTTCTTT. Its translation is CASSMRGLNEAFF.

The rearrangement uses TRBV13 and TRBJ1-1, with D perhaps matching TRBD1 (6 bases). V lost 4 bases to trimming and J lost 4 bases, with 25 bases between them. In germline, CDR1 is PRHDT, CDR2 FYEKMQ (reference sequence). The CDR3 contains 18 residues. The CDR3, as DNA: TGTGCCAGCAGCTCCGCACGTACAGGGCCCACCACGACCACTGAAGCTTTCTTT. It codes for CASSSARTGPTTTTEAFF.

The CDR3 reads CASSYTTTGELFF. The DNA of the CDR3 is TGTGCCAGCAGCTACACCACCACCGGGGAGCTGTTTTTT. The chain has TRBV7-3 and TRBJ2-2; D is uncertain. In germline, CDR1 is SGHTA, CDR2 FQGTGA. Trimming left V 4 bases short and J 4 bases short, with 7 bases between. The CDR3 has 13 residues.

This sequence joins TRBV11-3 and TRBJ2-7, with 7 bases aligning to TRBD1. Losses at the gene ends were 3 bases for V and 3 bases for J; bases not matched to a gene: 5. The CDR3 sequence is 14 residues long. Germline lookup yields CDR1 SGHNT and CDR2 YENEEA. The CDR3 loop reads CASSFSGQLYEQYF. The CDR3 nucleotides read TGTGCCAGCAGCTTCTCGGGACAGCTCTACGAGCAGTACTTC. Full variable domain (outside the CDR3, taken from reference TRBV11-3 and TRBJ2-7): EAGVVQSPRYKIIEKKQPVAFWCNPISGHNTLYWYLQNLGQGPELLIRYENEEAVDDSQLPKDRFSAERLKGVDSTLKIQPAELGDSAVYLCASSFSGQLYEQYFGPGTRLTVT.

This clone has just a few counts. Other DNA sequences in the sample encode the same CDR3. The rearrangement joins TRBV5-4 to TRBJ1-2; D remains unclear. In germline, CDR1 is SGHNT, CDR2 YYREEE (reference sequence). V gave up 0 bases and J gave up 4 bases, with 7 bases separating them. The CDR3 totals 13 residues. The CDR3 DNA sequence: TGTGCCAGCAGCTTGGGAGGGAGCTATGGCTACACCTTC. Translated, it gives CASSLGGSYGYTF.

The rearrangement joins TRBV30 to TRBJ2-3; TRBD1 might be the D (6 bases). Germline lookup yields CDR1 GTSNPN and CDR2 SVGIG (reference sequence). The CDR3 covers 15 residues. V was cut by 0 bases and J by 2 bases, with 12 bases left in between. DNA for the CDR3: TGTGCCTGGAGTGTACCAGGGGACCACACAGATACGCAGTATTTT. This codes for CAWSVPGDHTDTQYF.

This clone was found a few times. The rearrangement links TRBV19 to TRBJ1-5; D is unresolved. Germline CDR1 and CDR2: LNHDA and SQIVND (reference sequence). The CDR3 totals 15 residues. V shed 3 bases and J shed 0 bases, with 9 bases lying between them. CDR3 sequence: CASSITPYSNQPQHF. CDR3 DNA sequence: TGTGCCAGTAGTATTACTCCTTATAGCAATCAGCCCCAGCATTTT.

The count of this clone is one. This chain joins TRBV18 and TRBJ2-7, with TRBD1 matching over 7 bases. V trimming: 8 bases; J trimming: 0 bases; junction bases outside the gene matches: 19. The CDR3 extends over 18 amino acids. Germline V gene sequence: CDR1 KGHSH, CDR2 LQKENI. This CDR3 reads CASASPTSQTGISYEQYF. In DNA form, the CDR3 reads TGTGCCAGCGCTTCCCCGACATCCCAGACAGGGATCTCCTACGAGCAGTACTTC. Using reference TRBV18 and TRBJ2-7 for the parts outside the CDR3, the full variable domain is NAGVMQNPRHLVRRRGQEARLRCSPMKGHSHVYWYRQLPEEGLKFMVYLQKENIIDESGMPKERFSAEFPKEGPSILRIQQVVRGDSAAYFCASASPTSQTGISYEQYFGPGTRLTVT.

The gene calls are TRBV19 and TRBJ2-1, with TRBD2 as a possible D gene (5 bases). The CDR3 is 15 amino acids. CDR1 is LNHDA, CDR2 SQIVND, per germline (reference sequence). Trimming shortened V by 5 bases and J by 0 bases, and 11 bases separated the two germline ends. The CDR3 region is CASSSASSSYNEQFF. The DNA for the CDR3 is TGTGCCAGTAGTTCGGCTAGCAGCTCCTACAATGAGCAGTTCTTC.

This rearrangement joins TRBV2 to TRBJ2-1, with 8 bases identical to TRBD1. Germline V gene data show CDR1 as SNHLY and CDR2 as FYNNEI. Trimming at V came to 1 base and at J to 2 bases, leaving 4 bases not matched to a gene. This CDR3 has 16 residues. The CDR3 sequence: CASSEGGRGPYNEQFF. The CDR3 DNA reads as TGTGCCAGCAGTGAAGGTGGCAGGGGGCCCTACAATGAGCAGTTCTTC.

This clone appeared once. The rearrangement uses TRBV4-2 and TRBJ2-7; 7 positions match TRBD2. In germline, CDR1 is LGHNA, CDR2 YNFKEQ. There are 15 residues in the CDR3. The J segment lost 4 bases and the V segment lost 4 bases, leaving 10 bases of the junction unmatched. The CDR3 is CASSLGPSGGYEQYF. The CDR3 bases are TGTGCCAGCAGCCTGGGGCCTAGCGGCGGTTACGAGCAGTACTTC.

The chain uses TRBV7-2 and TRBJ1-3; TRBD1 agrees at 7 bases. Germline V gene data show CDR1 as SGHTA and CDR2 as FQGNSA. The CDR3 is made up of 15 amino acids. V was clipped by 5 bases and J by 2 bases; unmatched bases: 6. CDR3: CASSTRQGPGNTIYF. The CDR3 DNA is TGTGCCAGCAGCACCCGACAGGGACCTGGAAACACCATATATTTT. The full variable domain, rest sourced from reference TRBV7-2 and TRBJ1-3, is GAGVSQSPSNKVTEKGKDVELRCDPISGHTALYWYRQSLGQGLEFLIYFQGNSAPDKSGLPSDRFSAERTGGSVSTLTIQRTQQEDSAVYLCASSTRQGPGNTIYFGEGSWLTVV.

The gene calls are TRBV18 and TRBJ1-1; 7 bases match TRBD1. This CDR3 region has 15 residues. V shed 8 bases, J shed 1 base, and the junction held 10 bases outside the gene matches. Germline V CDR1 and CDR2: KGHSH, LQKENI. This CDR3 is CASLAPGGSNTEAFF. The DNA of the CDR3 is TGTGCCAGCCTCGCCCCAGGGGGGTCGAACACTGAAGCTTTCTTT.

The chain recombines TRBV15 with TRBJ2-6, with 7 nucleotides matching TRBD2. The ends lost 3 bases at V and 0 bases at J; junction bases unmatched: 8. The CDR3 runs 18 residues. Germline V lookup: CDR1 LNHNV, CDR2 YYDKDF (reference sequence). This CDR3 reads CATSSKIWGGSGANVLTF. CDR3 DNA sequence: TGTGCCACCAGCAGCAAGATCTGGGGGGGCTCTGGGGCCAACGTCCTGACTTTC.

The chain carries TRBV5-1 and TRBJ1-5, with 8 bases that match TRBD1. CDR3 length equals 14 residues. V gave up 0 bases and J gave up 7 bases; unmatched junction bases: 3. Germline CDR1 is SGHRS and CDR2 is YFSETQ. CDR3 protein: CASSLGQGFQPQHF. CDR3 nucleotide sequence: TGCGCCAGCAGCTTGGGACAGGGGTTCCAGCCCCAGCATTTT.

V is TRBV6-1 and J is TRBJ2-5; 8 bases line up with TRBD1. This CDR3 has 15 residues. Unmatched junction bases numbered 8, after V lost 5 bases and J lost 3 bases. Germline loops: CDR1 MNHNS, CDR2 SASEGT. Here the CDR3 DNA reads TGTGCCAGCAGTCCGCTTACAGGGGGGAAAGAGACCCAGTACTTC. This translates into CASSPLTGGKETQYF.